The entry that follows covers one T cell receptor beta chain sequence. Antigen specificity is unknown. This record comes from a study of CD8+ T cells in alopecia areata. Whole-study findings and limits: Normal scalp showed lower clonality than lesional scalp, especially alopecia totalis/universalis. Among patients, TCR sharing was less clear than in mice, a difference possibly due in part to HLA diversity in the patient population. The study also sequences resident alphabeta T cells of normal skin in scalp samples.

Following RNA extraction, reverse transcription yielded cDNA that acted as the sequencing template. The protocol was immunoSEQ multiplex PCR, while the TCRdb copy is restricted to in-frame clones and leaves out a portion. The sample lists around 210,000 clones, about 56% occurring once. The CDR3 runs 13 residues. Trimming removed 6 bases at V and 6 bases at J, with 12 bases between. Germline V gene data show CDR1 as MDHEN and CDR2 as SYDVKM. The sorting of PBMCs gave CD4+ and CD8+ T cells. This sequence was found in a human donor in good health. The sample comprised CD8+ T cells sorted from blood. The chain uses TRBV28 and TRBJ2-1, with D possibly called TRBD1 or TRBD2 (5 bases each). The CDR3 DNA follows: TGTGCCAGCAGAAGTACCGGGACCAATGAGCAGTTCTTC. Its translation is CASRSTGTNEQFF.